The rows below give T cell receptor beta chains drawn from one sample of a study of Graves' ophthalmopathy and Graves' hyperthyroidism. A single record per CDR3 protein comes from TCRdb applying MiXCR to the multiplex PCR reads. The data hold 400,000 or so distinct CDR3 sequences, with 17% observed a single time. Sequences were obtained from peripheral blood. These receptors all come from an adult woman with stable Graves' hyperthyroidism. The CDR3 runs from the conserved cysteine through the conserved F or W.

j_call | v_call | cdr3_aa
TRBJ2-7 | TRBV12-5 | CASGLLAGEQYF
TRBJ1-5 | TRBV6-1 | CASSPRTGAQPQHF
TRBJ2-7 | TRBV12-3/TRBV12-4 | CASSLGTGPYEQYF
TRBJ1-1 | TRBV12-3/TRBV12-4 | CASRHHTEAFF
TRBJ2-5 | TRBV6-1 | CASGNRQETQYF
TRBJ1-1 | TRBV20-1 | CSATGWTGRTEAFF
TRBJ2-5 | TRBV7-3 | CASSFVASGTQYF
TRBJ2-5 | TRBV4-1 | CASSQKGGGREGETQYF
TRBJ1-1 | TRBV28 | CASSTPGQTTVNTEAFF
TRBJ1-2 | TRBV6-1 | CASSAGTGGYGHTF
TRBJ2-5 | TRBV12-3/TRBV12-4 | CASSLNGVVETQYF
TRBJ1-5 | TRBV4-3 | CASSQERGPLNQPQHF